These 11 T cell receptor beta chains were all obtained from the same sample, sequenced in a study of post-analysis software for immune sequencing data. Points from the study as a whole: Controls had lower frequencies than patients of four or five TRBV segments, which included TRBV5-6, TRBV5-1 and TRBV20-1.

Unique molecular identifiers were built into the TCR beta cDNA libraries. In TCRdb, the PCR reads were re-called with MiXCR into one record per CDR3 protein. The sample records roughly 800,000 distinct CDR3 sequences, 53% being singletons. The antigens for these receptors are not known. The sequenced material came from blood. Receptor source: a girl aged 5 to 17 with multiple sclerosis.

The chain recombines TRBV18 with TRBJ2-7, with D hard to call. CDR1 is KGHSH and CDR2 is LQKENI in the germline V gene. Trimming left V 0 bases short and J 2 bases short, with 8 bases between. This CDR3 has 14 residues. In DNA, the CDR3 is TGTGCCAGCTCACCACCCGGCATTCCCTACGAGCAGTACTTC. This gives the protein CASSPPGIPYEQYF.

This clonotype has just a few counts. V and J are TRBV6-6 and TRBJ1-1, with D unclear. Trimming took off 6 bases at V and 2 bases at J, with 4 bases between the two ends. CDR1 is MNHNY, CDR2 SVGAGI, per germline (reference sequence). CDR3 length equals 11 residues. The chain's CDR3 is CASSHNTEAFF. The CDR3 nucleotides read TGTGCCAGCAGCCATAACACTGAAGCTTTCTTT.

The rearrangement joins TRBV5-1 to TRBJ2-5; D not certain. The germline gives CDR1 SGHRS, CDR2 YFSETQ. V was pared by 0 bases and J by 0 bases, with 12 bases between. The CDR3 is 16 residues long. The CDR3 sequence: CASSLGRAMYQETQYF. DNA of the CDR3: TGCGCCAGCAGCTTGGGTCGGGCCATGTACCAAGAGACCCAGTACTTC.

Only a few counts were recorded for this clonotype. This chain joins TRBV5-1 and TRBJ2-3; TRBD1 matches at 7 bases. V gave up 5 bases and J gave up 0 bases; unmatched junction bases: 3. This CDR3 region has 14 residues. CDR1 SGHRS and CDR2 YFSETQ come from the germline V gene. The CDR3 coding sequence is TGCGCCAGCAGACTCAGGGGGAGCACAGATACGCAGTATTTT. Translated: CASRLRGSTDTQYF.

The chain employs TRBV12-3 or TRBV12-4 and TRBJ2-5; 9 positions match TRBD2. This CDR3 is 13 amino acids long. With V trimmed by 6 bases and J by 5 bases, 4 bases remained unmatched. CDR3 DNA sequence: TGTGCCAGCAGGCCTAGCGGGGTGGAGACCCAGTACTTC. Its translation is CASRPSGVETQYF.

J is TRBJ2-5 and V is TRBV5-8; TRBD1 matches 7 bases. TRBJ2-7 matches the DNA end more closely, so the J call is doubtful. CDR3 length: 16 residues. The germline CDR1 and CDR2 sequences are SGHTS and YDEGEE. In DNA form, the CDR3 reads TGTGCCAGCAGCTTGGAGGGCAGGGGGTACCCCTGCGAGCAGTACTTC. Translated: CASSLEGRGYPCEQYF.

This CDR3 reads CAISGPGTRSSPLHF. The CDR3 region has the DNA TGTGCCATCAGTGGCCCGGGGACAAGGTCGTCACCCCTCCACTTT. The chain has TRBV10-3 and TRBJ1-6, with D possibly TRBD1 on 6 matching bases. Between the trimmed V and J ends, which lost 4 bases and 10 bases, there was a span of 17 bases. There are 15 residues in the CDR3. Germline loops: CDR1 ENHRY, CDR2 SYGVKD.

V usage is TRBV29-1 and J usage is TRBJ1-2; 8 bases are a match to TRBD1. V was clipped by 1 base and J by 4 bases; unmatched bases: 2. The CDR3 runs to 13 residues. Germline V gene lookup returns CDR1 SQVTM and CDR2 ANQGSEA. CDR3 in DNA: TGCAGCGTTGAAGGCAGGGGGCGCTATGGCTACACCTTC. Translated, it gives CSVEGRGRYGYTF.

The chain combines TRBV7-9 with TRBJ1-1, with a weak D call TRBD1 (5 bases). The V and J ends lost 1 base and 4 bases respectively, with 16 bases between them. Germline V CDR1 and CDR2: SEHNR, FQNEAQ (reference sequence). The CDR3 is 16 residues long. In DNA form, the CDR3 reads TGTGCCAGCAGCTTAGGAAGGGGAGATCGGCTCACTGAAGCTTTCTTT. This codes for CASSLGRGDRLTEAFF.

The table lists this clonotype with a few counts. V is TRBV5-1 and J is TRBJ1-2; TRBD1 aligns across 9 bases. CDR1 is SGHRS, CDR2 YFSETQ, per germline. Trimming at V came to 0 bases and at J to 2 bases, leaving 17 bases not matched to a gene. The CDR3 runs to 20 residues. CDR3 sequence (DNA): TGCGCCAGCAGCTTGGCCACAGGGGGCTACCGCGACGACTCCAACTATGGCTACACCTTC. It is translated as CASSLATGGYRDDSNYGYTF.

The CDR3: CASSLSGGASGYTF. CDR3 sequence (DNA): TGTGCCAGCAGTTTATCCGGGGGCGCCTCTGGCTACACCTTC. The chain recombines TRBV12-3 or TRBV12-4 with TRBJ1-2, with a tentative D call TRBD1 (6 bases). The CDR3 contains 14 residues. The ends were cut back, 2 bases at V and 7 bases at J, with 14 bases in the middle.